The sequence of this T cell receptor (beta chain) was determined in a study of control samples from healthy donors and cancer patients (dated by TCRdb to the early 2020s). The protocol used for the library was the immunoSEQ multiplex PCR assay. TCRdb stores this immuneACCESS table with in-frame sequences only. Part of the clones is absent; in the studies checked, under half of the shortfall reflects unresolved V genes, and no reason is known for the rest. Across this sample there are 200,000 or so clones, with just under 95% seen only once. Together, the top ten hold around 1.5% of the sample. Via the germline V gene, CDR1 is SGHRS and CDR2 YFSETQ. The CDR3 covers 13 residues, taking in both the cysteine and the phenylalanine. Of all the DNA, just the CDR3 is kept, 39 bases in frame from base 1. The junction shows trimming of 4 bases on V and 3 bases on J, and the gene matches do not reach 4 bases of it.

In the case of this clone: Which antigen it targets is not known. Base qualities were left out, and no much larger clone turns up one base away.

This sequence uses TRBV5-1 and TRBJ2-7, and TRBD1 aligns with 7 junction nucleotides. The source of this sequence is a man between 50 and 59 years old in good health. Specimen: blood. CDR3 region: CASSDRVNYEQYF. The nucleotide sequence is TGCGCCAGCAGCGACAGGGTCAACTACGAGCAGTACTTC.